This is a list of T cell receptor beta chains from one sample in a study of blood T cells in healthy people across ages. TCRdb itself ran the 5' RACE reads through MiXCR, one entry per CDR3 protein. The sample consists of around 800,000 distinct CDR3 sequences, 40% to 65% of them appearing once. The sample was blood. These receptors came from a man of 80 years or more in good health. Each CDR3 is given with its conserved first and last residue. Each record gives: clone size, V gene, D gene, J gene, CDR3 protein, CDR3 DNA. D genes are given only for firm matches. Some rows mark clone size as missing; the rest say once, few, many or name a class of expanded clone.

clone_size: NA; v_call: TRBV5-1; d_call: NA; j_call: TRBJ2-3; cdr3_aa: CVSSTTGTSTTQYF; cdr3_nt: TGCGTCAGCAGCACAACCGGGACCTCAACTACGCAGTATTTT
clone_size: few; v_call: TRBV27; d_call: NA; j_call: TRBJ2-7; cdr3_aa: CASSFRQVPYEQYF; cdr3_nt: TGTGCCAGCAGTTTTCGGCAGGTACCCTACGAGCAGTACTTC
clone_size: NA; v_call: TRBV4-1; d_call: NA; j_call: TRBJ2-7; cdr3_aa: CASSHNVGAYEQYF; cdr3_nt: TGCGCCAGCAGTCACAACGTGGGGGCGTACGAGCAGTACTTC
clone_size: once; v_call: TRBV9; d_call: NA; j_call: TRBJ1-2; cdr3_aa: CASSVAGGDGYGYTF; cdr3_nt: TGTGCCAGCAGCGTAGCTGGGGGCGACGGCTATGGCTACACCTTC
clone_size: NA; v_call: TRBV7-8; d_call: TRBD2; j_call: TRBJ2-3; cdr3_aa: CASSILAGEAHRYAYF; cdr3_nt: TGTGCCAGCAGCATCCTAGCGGGAGAGGCGCACAGATACGCGTATTTT
clone_size: NA; v_call: TRBV7-2; d_call: NA; j_call: TRBJ2-7; cdr3_aa: CTSSPSSGKGSSYEQYF; cdr3_nt: TGTACCAGCAGCCCAAGTTCTGGTAAGGGGAGCTCCTACGAGCAGTACTTC
clone_size: NA; v_call: TRBV4-1; d_call: TRBD2; j_call: TRBJ2-1; cdr3_aa: CASSQPGRPSYNEQFF; cdr3_nt: TGCGCCAGCAGCCAACCCGGGAGGCCTTCCTACAATGAGCAGTTCTTC
clone_size: few; v_call: TRBV10-3; d_call: TRBD2; j_call: TRBJ2-1; cdr3_aa: CAILDSGTSDEQFF; cdr3_nt: TGTGCCATCTTGGACAGTGGGACTAGCGATGAGCAGTTCTTC
clone_size: NA; v_call: TRBV20-1; d_call: NA; j_call: TRBJ2-1; cdr3_aa: CSARGTGISYNEQFF; cdr3_nt: TGCAGTGCTAGGGGTACGGGGATCTCCTACAATGAGCAGTTCTTC
clone_size: NA; v_call: TRBV29-1; d_call: TRBD2; j_call: TRBJ2-1; cdr3_aa: CSVGRVGRIYNEQFF; cdr3_nt: TGCAGCGTTGGCCGGGTCGGGAGGATCTACAATGAGCAGTTCTTC
clone_size: many; v_call: TRBV29-1; d_call: NA; j_call: TRBJ2-7; cdr3_aa: CSARSFYEQYF; cdr3_nt: TGCAGCGCCCGCTCATTCTACGAGCAGTACTTC
clone_size: once; v_call: TRBV5-1; d_call: TRBD1; j_call: TRBJ2-3; cdr3_aa: CASSPGQGATDTQYF; cdr3_nt: TGCGCCAGCAGCCCGGGACAGGGGGCCACAGATACGCAGTATTTT
clone_size: NA; v_call: TRBV7-2; d_call: NA; j_call: TRBJ2-5; cdr3_aa: CASSLNGLAQETQYF; cdr3_nt: TGTGCCAGCAGCTTAAACGGGCTAGCTCAAGAGACCCAGTACTTC
clone_size: NA; v_call: TRBV5-1; d_call: NA; j_call: TRBJ2-5; cdr3_aa: CASSWNPPRQETQYF; cdr3_nt: TGCGCCAGCAGCTGGAACCCCCCACGGCAAGAGACCCAGTACTTC
clone_size: NA; v_call: TRBV6-2/TRBV6-3; d_call: TRBD1; j_call: TRBJ1-2; cdr3_aa: CASSSILLLGQESYGYTF; cdr3_nt: TGTGCCAGCAGTTCCATCTTGTTACTCGGACAGGAGTCCTATGGCTACACCTTC
clone_size: few; v_call: TRBV5-1; d_call: TRBD1; j_call: TRBJ1-2; cdr3_aa: CASSTSPGQPSYGYTF; cdr3_nt: TGCGCCAGCAGCACCAGCCCGGGACAGCCCTCGTATGGCTACACCTTC
clone_size: few; v_call: TRBV7-2; d_call: NA; j_call: TRBJ2-7; cdr3_aa: CASSFEGASSYEQYF; cdr3_nt: TGTGCCAGCAGCTTCGAAGGCGCTTCCTCCTACGAGCAGTACTTC